This TCR beta chain was recorded in a study of T-cell reconstitution after alpha-beta-depleted transplantation in children. Researchers prepared the TCRbeta library using unique molecular identifiers, the study reports. MiXCR, applied by TCRdb to the PCR reads, yields one record per CDR3 protein. The sample records some 200,000 distinct CDR3 sequences, around 8.9% being singletons. The table lists this clonotype with many counts. CDR1 LGHNA and CDR2 YNFKEQ come from the germline V gene. The ends lost 0 bases at V and 2 bases at J; junction bases unmatched: 17. The length of the CDR3 is 20 residues. This clonotype originated in a human donor who donated a stem cell graft to a child with SCID. Sequenced material: PBMCs from the stem cell graft donor, taken from the stem cell graft. The gene calls are TRBV4-2 and TRBJ2-5, with 8 nucleotides matching TRBD2. This chain's CDR3 is CASSQESSGVSQGTQETQYF. The CDR3 DNA reads as TGTGCCAGCAGCCAAGAGAGTAGCGGGGTATCCCAGGGTACACAAGAGACCCAGTACTTC.